Following are 9 T cell receptor beta chains from one sample sequenced in a study of ipilimumab plus nivolumab after autologous stem cell transplantation. Libraries were prepared by immunoSEQ multiplex PCR; TCRdb keeps only in-frame clonotypes and omits some of them. The table includes about 16,000 clones, about 72% detected once. This material consisted of PBMCs, taken in a trial of ipilimumab plus nivolumab as post-transplant consolidation. The origin of the receptors is a male donor with diffuse large B-cell lymphoma.

The CDR3 nucleotides are TGTGCCACCCACCAAGGGGGCCCGGCCACCGGGGAGCTGTTTTTT. Translating gives CATHQGGPATGELFF. This rearrangement joins TRBV15 to TRBJ2-2; 7 bases are shared with TRBD1. This CDR3 spans 15 amino acids. Germline CDR1 is LNHNV and CDR2 is YYDKDF (reference sequence). V was pared by 8 bases and J by 4 bases, with 10 bases of the junction left unmatched. Filled out from reference TRBV15 and TRBJ2-2, the complete variable domain reads DAMVIQNPRYQVTQFGKPVTLSCSQTLNHNVMYWYQQKSSQAPKLLFHYYDKDFNNEADTPDNFQSRRPNTSFCFLDIRSPGLGDTAMYLCATHQGGPATGELFFGEGSRLTVL.

Many counts were recorded for this clone. This chain uses TRBV19 with TRBJ1-3; possible D gene TRBD1, 5 bases. This CDR3 region has 15 residues. Germline V gene sequence: CDR1 LNHDA, CDR2 SQIVND (reference sequence). Deletions cut 6 bases from V and 0 bases from J, with 12 bases between. The chain's CDR3 is CASSVGRNSGNTIYF. DNA of the CDR3: TGTGCCAGTAGCGTGGGACGGAACTCTGGAAACACCATATATTTT.

The J gene is TRBJ2-1, the V gene TRBV5-1, with D unclear. Germline V gene lookup returns CDR1 SGHRS and CDR2 YFSETQ. Trimming shortened V by 4 bases and J by 0 bases, and 17 bases separated the two germline ends. This CDR3 has 17 amino acids. In DNA form, the CDR3 reads TGCGCCAGCAGCCCTCCTGAGGTGGGTAGCTCCTACAATGAGCAGTTCTTC. This gives the protein CASSPPEVGSSYNEQFF. Supplemented by reference TRBV5-1 and TRBJ2-1, the full variable domain reads KAGVTQTPRYLIKTRGQQVTLSCSPISGHRSVSWYQQTPGQGLQFLFEYFSETQRNKGNFPGRFSGRQFSNSRSEMNVSTLELGDSALYLCASSPPEVGSSYNEQFFGPGTRLTVL.

In nucleotides, the CDR3 is TGTGCCAGCAGCTTTGGACAGGGGGCCCCAGATACGCAGTATTTT. It yields the protein CASSFGQGAPDTQYF. This chain links TRBV7-9 with TRBJ2-3, with 11 positions matching TRBD1. The CDR3 sequence is 15 residues long. Trimming took 3 bases from V and 4 from J; bases not matched to a gene: 3. Germline V gives CDR1 SEHNR, CDR2 FQNEAQ (reference sequence).

V and J are TRBV9 and TRBJ2-3; TRBD2 matches 12 bases. V dropped 3 bases and J dropped 5; count of bases not matched to a gene: 4. The CDR3 spans 15 residues. In germline, CDR1 is SGDLS, CDR2 YYNGEE. This CDR3 reads CASSASGGGGDTQYF. DNA for the CDR3: TGTGCCAGCAGCGCTAGCGGGGGGGGCGGAGATACGCAGTATTTT.

The J gene is TRBJ2-2, the V gene TRBV6-1; no reliable D call. CDR3 length: 15 amino acids. CDR1 and CDR2 from the germline V gene are MNHNS and SASEGT. Deletions cut 4 bases from V and 1 base from J, with 10 bases between. The CDR3 region has the DNA TGTGCCAGCAGTGTAAACAGCTTGAACACCGGGGAGCTGTTTTTT. Its translation is CASSVNSLNTGELFF.

The V gene is TRBV7-8, the J gene TRBJ2-5; TRBD1 is a possible D gene (6 bases). This CDR3 is 14 amino acids long. The germline V and J ends were trimmed by 5 bases and 6 bases, with 16 bases remaining between them. CDR1 is SGHVS and CDR2 is FQNEAQ in the germline V gene. CDR3 residues: CASSPPGARKTQYF. For the CDR3, the DNA is TGTGCCAGCAGCCCCCCAGGGGCCAGGAAGACCCAGTACTTC.

The J gene is TRBJ1-1, the V gene TRBV4-1; tentative D call: TRBD1 (5 bases). The germline CDR1 and CDR2 sequences are MGHRA and YSYEKL. The CDR3 has 15 amino acids. Trimming pared 3 bases from V and 1 base from J, leaving 12 bases between. The CDR3 sequence: CASSQVPGPNTEAFF. The CDR3 DNA follows: TGCGCCAGCAGCCAGGTTCCGGGGCCGAACACTGAAGCTTTCTTT.

The chain joins TRBV5-5 to TRBJ1-1; 9 bases line up with TRBD1. The junction had 3 bases not matched to a gene; V was cut back by 4 bases and J by 5 bases. The germline CDR1 and CDR2 sequences are SGHKS and YYEKEE (reference sequence). This CDR3 has 13 residues. Written as DNA, the CDR3 is TGTGCCAGCAGCGGGACAGGGAAAACTGAAGCTTTCTTT. Translated, it gives CASSGTGKTEAFF.